These 21 T cell receptor beta chains share one sample of origin, sequenced in a study of identical twins. Each CDR3 protein gets one entry after TCRdb re-called the 5' RACE reads with MiXCR. The sample holds some 96,000 distinct CDR3 sequences; under 6.5% are singletons and the top ten take about an eighth. The source material was memory T cells sorted from blood. The receptors here all came from a woman in her 50s in good health.

This clonotype was seen many times. The chain combines TRBV7-2 with TRBJ2-1; 10 bases are a match to TRBD2. Germline V CDR1 and CDR2: SGHTA, FQGNSA. The CDR3 is 17 residues long. With V trimmed by 5 bases and J by 4 bases, 11 bases remained unmatched. The CDR3 loop reads CASSQILKREGYNEQFF. In nucleotides, the CDR3 is TGTGCCAGCAGCCAAATCTTAAAGCGGGAGGGTTACAATGAGCAGTTCTTC.

This clonotype showed up just a few times. The chain joins TRBV4-2 to TRBJ2-3; 9 nucleotides match TRBD2. CDR1 and CDR2 (germline): LGHNA, YNFKEQ. Trimming removed 3 bases from V and 1 base from J; junction bases left unmatched: 2. The CDR3 totals 15 residues. The CDR3, as DNA: TGTGCCAGCAGCCATCAGCGGGAGGGCACAGATACGCAGTATTTT. Its protein is CASSHQREGTDTQYF.

This clonotype occurred many times. The rearrangement joins TRBV19 to TRBJ1-2, with D uncertain. From germline, CDR1 is LNHDA and CDR2 SQIVND (reference sequence). The CDR3 is 15 residues long. V was clipped by 5 bases and J by 5 bases, with 18 bases between them. The CDR3 sequence is CASSDPSKGGYGYTF. The CDR3 DNA sequence: TGTGCCAGTAGTGATCCCTCGAAAGGAGGTTATGGCTACACCTTC.

This chain uses TRBV7-8 with TRBJ2-2, with 7 bases identical to TRBD1. The ends lost 2 bases at V and 5 bases at J; junction bases unmatched: 5. The CDR3 runs 15 residues. Per the germline V gene, CDR1 is SGHVS and CDR2 is FQNEAQ. CDR3 DNA sequence: TGTGCCAGCAGCTTAAGAGACAGGGTGACCGGGGAGCTGTTTTTT. Translated: CASSLRDRVTGELFF.

V usage is TRBV14 and J usage is TRBJ2-7, with D uncertain. The ends were cut back, 1 base at V and 7 bases at J, with 14 bases in the middle. CDR3 size: 14 residues. Germline V gene lookup returns CDR1 SGHDN and CDR2 FVKESK. The chain's CDR3 is CASSQARTSGEQYV. The DNA for the CDR3 is TGTGCCAGCAGCCAAGCCCGAACAAGTGGAGAGCAGTACGTC.

This clonotype has a handful of counts. This chain connects TRBV19 to TRBJ2-1, with a tentative D call TRBD2 (7 bases). Trimming pared 7 bases from V and 2 bases from J, leaving 15 bases between. CDR3 length: 15 amino acids. Germline CDR1 LNHDA, CDR2 SQIVND (reference sequence). The chain's CDR3 is CASTPRGAPYNEQFF. CDR3 DNA: TGTGCCAGTACCCCCCGGGGGGCCCCCTACAATGAGCAGTTCTTC.

This clonotype was counted ten times or more. The genes are TRBV4-2 and TRBJ2-4, with D unclear. Looked up from germline, CDR1 is LGHNA and CDR2 is YNFKEQ. V was cut by 0 bases and J by 8 bases, with 11 bases left in between. The CDR3 is made up of 14 amino acids. CDR3 DNA: TGTGCCAGCAGCCAAGATCCAAGGGCGGACATTCAGTACTTC. It translates to CASSQDPRADIQYF.

This clonotype has a count of ten or more. The chain has TRBV25-1 and TRBJ2-1, with 13 bases identical to TRBD2. This CDR3 has 15 residues. Germline V gene lookup returns CDR1 MGHDK and CDR2 SYGVNS. The V gene end was trimmed by 6 bases and the J gene end by 2 bases; junction bases not matched to a gene: 1. CDR3: CASRLAGGPYNEQFF. CDR3 sequence (DNA): TGTGCCAGCAGACTAGCGGGAGGGCCCTACAATGAGCAGTTCTTC. Full variable domain (missing parts from reference TRBV25-1 and TRBJ2-1): EADIYQTPRYLVIGTGKKITLECSQTMGHDKMYWYQQDPGMELHLIHYSYGVNSTEKGDLSSESTVSRIRTEHFPLTLESARPSHTSQYLCASRLAGGPYNEQFFGPGTRLTVL.

This clonotype was detected many times. The genes are TRBV20-1 and TRBJ1-4; D may be TRBD1 (5 bases). The CDR3 runs 13 residues. Trimming removed 1 base from V and 7 bases from J, with 10 bases in between. Germline CDR1 reads DFQATT; CDR2 reads SNEGSKA (reference sequence). CDR3 sequence reads: CSARGGLSEKLFF. The CDR3 nucleotides read TGCAGTGCTAGAGGGGGACTGTCTGAAAAACTGTTTTTT.

This clonotype showed up just a few times. The V call is TRBV5-1, the J call TRBJ1-6; D not certain. V gave up 0 bases and J gave up 3 bases, with 7 bases separating them. Germline V gene lookup returns CDR1 SGHRS and CDR2 YFSETQ. This CDR3 is 15 amino acids long. The CDR3 loop is CASSLDPGYNSPLHF. The CDR3 DNA follows: TGCGCCAGCAGCTTGGATCCAGGCTATAATTCACCCCTCCACTTT.

This clonotype has a count of ten or more. Here the CDR3 DNA reads TGTGCCATCAGACCCTACGCGGGACCGGACTACGAGCAGTACTTC. This gives the protein CAIRPYAGPDYEQYF. The chain couples TRBV10-3 to TRBJ2-7, with D possibly being TRBD2 (6 bases). Germline V gives CDR1 ENHRY, CDR2 SYGVKD. Deletions cut 6 bases from V and 3 bases from J, with 18 bases between. This CDR3 region has 15 residues.

This clonotype was found many times. This chain joins TRBV12-3 or TRBV12-4 and TRBJ2-2; 9 positions agree with TRBD2. Trimming cost V 5 bases and J 1 base; bases outside gene matches: 8. The CDR3 extends over 17 amino acids. CDR3 sequence: CASSPASSGMNTGELFF. Here the CDR3 DNA reads TGTGCCAGCAGTCCGGCCTCTAGCGGGATGAACACCGGGGAGCTGTTTTTT.

Many counts were recorded for this clonotype. J is TRBJ1-3 and V is TRBV2; no definite D call. V lost 6 bases and J lost 1, with 7 bases in between. The germline CDR1 and CDR2 sequences are SNHLY and FYNNEI. The CDR3 totals 13 residues. The CDR3 DNA is TGTGCCAGCAGCCGGATATCTGGAAACACCATATATTTT. This codes for CASSRISGNTIYF.

J is TRBJ2-1 and V is TRBV5-1; a possible D gene is TRBD1 (6 bases). The CDR3 contains 15 residues. Trimming left V 0 bases short and J 9 bases short, with 16 bases between. Germline V gene sequence: CDR1 SGHRS, CDR2 YFSETQ. The CDR3 nucleotides read TGCGCCAGCAGCTTGGAATCAGGGGTCCGGGGTGAGCAGTTCTTC. This codes for CASSLESGVRGEQFF.

This clonotype was observed many times. The chain employs TRBV5-1 and TRBJ2-2; no firm D call. V was clipped by 0 bases and J by 1 base, with 7 bases between them. The CDR3 length is 15 residues. Germline assignment: CDR1 SGHRS and CDR2 YFSETQ. The CDR3 bases are TGCGCCAGCAGCTTGGTAGCAGGGAACACCGGGGAGCTGTTTTTT. Translating it yields CASSLVAGNTGELFF.

This clonotype was seen repeatedly, ten times or more. This chain connects TRBV24-1 to TRBJ2-1; D gene ambiguous. Trimming shortened V by 4 bases and J by 5 bases, and 17 bases separated the two germline ends. CDR1 KGHDR and CDR2 SFDVKD come from the germline V gene. The CDR3 has 16 amino acids. The chain's CDR3 is CATSDTDGVVDNEQFF. The CDR3 DNA follows: TGTGCCACCAGTGACACGGACGGAGTCGTGGACAATGAGCAGTTCTTC.

This clonotype was seen a handful of times. The J gene is TRBJ2-3, the V gene TRBV6-1, with 7 bases matching TRBD2. The J segment lost 0 bases and the V segment lost 10 bases, leaving 10 bases of the junction unmatched. This CDR3 spans 15 amino acids. Germline V gene data show CDR1 as MNHNS and CDR2 as SASEGT. CDR3: CAILNPAGSTDTQYF. The CDR3 DNA reads TGTGCCATCCTAAACCCAGCGGGAAGCACAGATACGCAGTATTTT.

Only a few counts were recorded for this clonotype. The chain carries TRBV4-1 and TRBJ2-5; D not certain. The V end lost 1 base, the J end lost 1 base, and 7 bases lay between the germline ends. Per the germline V gene, CDR1 is MGHRA and CDR2 is YSYEKL. The CDR3 spans 14 residues. The CDR3 sequence: CASSQGQLQETQYF. The CDR3, as DNA: TGCGCCAGCAGCCAAGGCCAGCTCCAAGAGACCCAGTACTTC.

The chain links TRBV7-9 to TRBJ2-2; 7 bases align to TRBD2. Germline CDR1 is SEHNR and CDR2 is FQNEAQ (reference sequence). The CDR3 is made up of 20 amino acids. The trim removed 6 bases at V and 2 bases at J, leaving 21 bases unmatched. CDR3 protein: CASSSPGGIGRLLNTGELFF. The CDR3, as DNA: TGTGCCAGCAGTTCTCCCGGGGGGATCGGGAGACTCCTAAACACCGGGGAGCTGTTTTTT.

For this clonotype: This clone may be a read error of a much larger clone one base away. The final CDR3 position lacks the conserved phenylalanine or tryptophan, pointing to a likely read error. The rearrangement joins TRBV19 to TRBJ2-1, with 10 bases that match TRBD2. Germline-derived CDR1 and CDR2 are LNHDA and SQIVND (reference sequence). The V and J ends lost 4 bases and 6 bases, in that order; junction bases with no gene match: 9. The CDR3 contains 16 residues. CDR3 in amino acids: CASSRAGGPNGNEQFI. CDR3 nucleotides: TGTGCCAGTAGTAGAGCGGGAGGGCCCAACGGCAATGAGCAGTTCATC.

For this clonotype: This may be a read error: a much more frequent sequence differs by one nucleotide. CDR3 residues: CASSLHREYGYPF. The CDR3 DNA reads TGTGCCAGCAGCCTTCACAGGGAATATGGCTACCCCTTC. J is TRBJ1-2 and V is TRBV7-9, with D possibly being TRBD1 (6 bases). The CDR3 runs to 13 residues. Germline loops: CDR1 SEHNR, CDR2 FQNEAQ (reference sequence). The variable domain in full, with the rest retrieved from reference TRBV7-9 and TRBJ1-2, is DTGVSQNPRHKITKRGQNVTFRCDPISEHNRLYWYRQTLGQGPEFLTYFQNEAQLEKSRLLSDRFSAERPKGSFSTLEIQRTEQGDSAMYLCASSLHREYGYPFGSGTRLTVV.